A single sample gave rise to the 20 T cell receptor beta chains below, sequenced in a study of shared clonotypes between healthy human individuals. Method: immunoSEQ multiplex PCR; TCRdb's copy keeps in-frame clones and lacks some. This repertoire shows hundreds of thousands of clones, about 74% found once; its top ten account for approximately 1.8%. The sample was memory CD4+ T cells sorted from blood. The subset: CD45RA-negative fraction. Receptors originate from a woman aged 25 to 45 in good health.

This clone was recorded once. A much larger clonotype is one base distant, so this may be a read error. The same CDR3 arises from other DNA sequences in this sample as well. V gene TRBV7-9 combines with J gene TRBJ1-2, with TRBD1 as a possible D gene (5 bases). Trimming cost V 1 base and J 4 bases, with 7 bases left between them. The CDR3 extends over 13 amino acids. The germline V gene encodes CDR1 SEHNR and CDR2 FQNEAQ (reference sequence). CDR3 nucleotide sequence: TGTGCCAGCAGCTTAGGGGGGAGCTATGGCTACACCTTC. Translated, it gives CASSLGGSYGYTF.

V gene TRBV7-9 combines with J gene TRBJ2-7; 7 nucleotides line up with TRBD1. This CDR3 contains 15 residues. Germline V CDR1 and CDR2: SEHNR, FQNEAQ (reference sequence). The trim removed 4 bases at V and 5 bases at J, leaving 11 bases unmatched. Here the CDR3 DNA reads TGTGCCAGCAGCTACTACGACAGGGCTCTGAACGAGCAGTACTTC. It yields the protein CASSYYDRALNEQYF.

This clone is a singleton in its sample. J is TRBJ1-1 and V is TRBV11-3; no clear D gene. CDR3 length: 13 residues. The ends were cut back, 1 base at V and 3 bases at J, with 6 bases in the middle. Germline assignment: CDR1 SGHNT and CDR2 YENEEA. The CDR3 region is CASSLARDTEAFF. CDR3 DNA: TGTGCCAGCAGCTTAGCAAGAGACACTGAAGCTTTCTTT.

A few counts support this clone. This rearrangement joins TRBV29-1 to TRBJ1-6; the match to TRBD1 covers 11 bases. Losses at the gene ends were 7 bases for V and 9 bases for J; bases not matched to a gene: 5. This CDR3 is built from 13 residues. Germline CDR1 and CDR2: SQVTM and ANQGSEA. CDR3 nucleotides: TGCAGCGCCTGGACAGGGGGCAGTTCACCCCTCCACTTT. Translating gives CSAWTGGSSPLHF.

CDR3 coding DNA: TGTGCCAGCAGCTTCCAAGCGGGAGCATCAGATACGCAGTATTTT. The encoded protein is CASSFQAGASDTQYF. The chain couples TRBV11-2 to TRBJ2-3; 8 bases map to TRBD2. CDR3 length equals 15 residues. Germline V gene lookup returns CDR1 SGHAT and CDR2 FQNNGV. V shed 3 bases, J shed 4 bases, and the junction held 6 bases outside the gene matches.

This clone was counted many times. The CDR3 loop reads CASSHNDRGRGEQYF. CDR3 DNA: TGTGCCAGCAGCCACAATGACAGGGGGCGAGGAGAGCAGTACTTC. The V and J genes are TRBV27 and TRBJ2-7; TRBD1 matches 10 bases. This CDR3 comprises 15 residues. The V gene's germline CDR1 is MNHEY and CDR2 SMNVEV (reference sequence). Trimming at V came to 6 bases and at J to 7 bases, leaving 12 bases not matched to a gene.

The V call is TRBV5-1, the J call TRBJ2-6, with D uncertain. CDR3 size: 17 residues. Deletions cut 1 base from V and 0 bases from J, with 11 bases between. Germline CDR1 and CDR2: SGHRS and YFSETQ. This chain's CDR3 is CASSLIGSLSGANVLTF. CDR3 bases: TGCGCCAGCAGCTTGATAGGCAGCCTCTCTGGGGCCAACGTCCTGACTTTC.

This clone has just a few counts. V usage is TRBV5-6 and J usage is TRBJ2-5; a possible D gene is TRBD1 (5 bases). Germline V lookup: CDR1 SGHDT, CDR2 YYEEEE. V was trimmed by 1 base and J by 4 bases, leaving 17 bases between them. The CDR3 totals 16 residues. CDR3 sequence (DNA): TGTGCCAGCAGCTTGAATAGGGGCCCACCCCCAGAGACCCAGTACTTC. This gives the protein CASSLNRGPPPETQYF.

The genes are TRBV5-8 and TRBJ2-5; D perhaps matches TRBD1 (6 bases). The CDR3 spans 13 residues. Trimming shortened V by 2 bases and J by 7 bases, and 12 bases separated the two germline ends. Germline V lookup: CDR1 SGHTS, CDR2 YDEGEE. This CDR3 reads CASSLNRVGTQYF. CDR3 DNA sequence: TGTGCCAGCAGCTTAAACAGGGTGGGGACCCAGTACTTC.

The sample holds many counts of this clone. J is TRBJ1-1 and V is TRBV5-1; D is possibly TRBD1 (5 bases). V was shortened by 4 bases and J by 1 base, with 8 bases between the two germline ends. Germline assignment: CDR1 SGHRS and CDR2 YFSETQ. The CDR3 length is 13 residues. The CDR3 loop is CASSADKNTEAFF. The CDR3 bases are TGCGCCAGCAGCGCGGACAAGAACACTGAAGCTTTCTTT.

The chain is built from TRBV6-5 and TRBJ2-3; unclear D gene. The CDR3 loop spans 13 amino acids. Germline V CDR1 and CDR2: MNHEY, SVGAGI. Trimming stripped 8 bases from V and 2 bases from J, with 11 bases between. This chain's CDR3 is CASSPVLTDTQYF. The CDR3 bases are TGTGCCAGCTCCCCCGTCCTCACAGATACGCAGTATTTT.

The rearrangement joins TRBV5-1 to TRBJ2-3; 12 nucleotides agree with TRBD2. The trim removed 0 bases at V and 3 bases at J, leaving 2 bases unmatched. Germline lookup yields CDR1 SGHRS and CDR2 YFSETQ. The CDR3 sequence is 16 residues long. DNA of the CDR3: TGCGCCAGCAGCTTGGCGACTAGCGGGAGAACAGATACGCAGTATTTT. Translated: CASSLATSGRTDTQYF.

The chain joins TRBV5-1 to TRBJ2-7; tentatively, D is TRBD2 (6 bases). This CDR3 contains 15 residues. CDR1 SGHRS and CDR2 YFSETQ come from the germline V gene. V was pared by 3 bases and J by 2 bases, with 15 bases between. In nucleotides, the CDR3 is TGCGCCAGCAGCTACGGTAGCGGATTTACCTACGAGCAGTACTTC. It encodes CASSYGSGFTYEQYF.

This chain connects TRBV5-4 to TRBJ2-5, with 11 positions matching TRBD2. Germline V gene lookup returns CDR1 SGHNT and CDR2 YYREEE (reference sequence). J lost 1 base, V lost 2 bases, and 4 bases had no gene match. This CDR3 has 16 residues. The CDR3 bases are TGTGCCAGCAGCTTCCTAGGGACTAGCGGCCAAGAGACCCAGTACTTC. Protein product: CASSFLGTSGQETQYF.

The chain uses TRBV6-1 and TRBJ2-1; TRBD1 aligns across 7 bases. The V segment lost 5 bases and the J segment 4 bases; nucleotides outside the gene matches: 5. Germline V CDR1 and CDR2: MNHNS, SASEGT. This CDR3 is 14 amino acids long. The CDR3: CASSSETGYNEQFF. CDR3 coding DNA: TGTGCCAGCAGTTCGGAGACAGGGTACAATGAGCAGTTCTTC.

This clone came up once. The V gene is TRBV4-2, the J gene TRBJ1-3; D is undetermined. The germline CDR1 and CDR2 sequences are LGHNA and YNFKEQ. With 8 bases removed from V and 0 bases from J, the gap between germline ends came to 17 bases. The CDR3 contains 16 residues. The CDR3 spells CASRRGLGYSGNTIYF. The CDR3 DNA reads as TGTGCCAGCCGACGTGGATTGGGATACTCTGGAAACACCATATATTTT.

This clone was counted between two and nine times. V is TRBV5-1 and J is TRBJ2-3, with 7 bases matching TRBD2. Germline CDR1 and CDR2: SGHRS and YFSETQ. The CDR3 has 16 amino acids. The J segment lost 5 bases and the V segment lost 2 bases, leaving 11 bases of the junction unmatched. The CDR3 is CASSLYSGEGGDTQYF. The DNA for the CDR3 is TGCGCCAGCAGCTTATATTCGGGGGAGGGTGGAGATACGCAGTATTTT.

This clone appeared a few times. The V and J genes are TRBV28 and TRBJ2-1; 15 nucleotides line up with TRBD2. This CDR3 comprises 15 residues. Germline lookup yields CDR1 MDHEN and CDR2 SYDVKM. Unmatched junction bases numbered 6, after V lost 5 bases and J lost 10 bases. The CDR3 loop reads CASSTGTSGRQEQFF. In nucleotides, the CDR3 is TGTGCCAGCAGTACCGGGACTAGCGGGAGGCAAGAGCAGTTCTTC.

The CDR3 protein is CASSKRGGVDEQFF. The CDR3 nucleotides read TGTGCCAGTAGTAAGCGGGGAGGAGTGGATGAGCAGTTCTTC. The chain joins TRBV19 to TRBJ2-1; TRBD2 agrees at 7 bases. Germline CDR1 reads LNHDA; CDR2 reads SQIVND (reference sequence). V lost 4 bases and J lost 8; bases outside the gene matches: 8. The CDR3 covers 14 residues.

This clone was picked up one time. V and J are TRBV4-1 and TRBJ1-6; unclear D gene. Trimming cost V 4 bases and J 4 bases, with 8 bases left between them. There are 14 residues in the CDR3. Germline-derived CDR1 and CDR2 are MGHRA and YSYEKL. As DNA, the CDR3 is TGCGCCAGCAGCCCCACGGGGTATAATTCACCCCTCCACTTT. Its translation: CASSPTGYNSPLHF.